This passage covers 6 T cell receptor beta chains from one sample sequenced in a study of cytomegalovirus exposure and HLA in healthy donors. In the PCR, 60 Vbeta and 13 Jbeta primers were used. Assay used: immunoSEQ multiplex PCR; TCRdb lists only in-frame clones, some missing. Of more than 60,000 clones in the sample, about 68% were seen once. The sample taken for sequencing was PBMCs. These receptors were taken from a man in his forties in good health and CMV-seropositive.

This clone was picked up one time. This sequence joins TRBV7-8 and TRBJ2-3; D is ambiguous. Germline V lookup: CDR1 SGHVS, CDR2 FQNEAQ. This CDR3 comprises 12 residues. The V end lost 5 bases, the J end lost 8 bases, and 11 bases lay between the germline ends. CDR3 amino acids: CASSTTAFTQYF. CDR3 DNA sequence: TGTGCCAGCAGCACGACTGCCTTTACGCAGTATTTT.

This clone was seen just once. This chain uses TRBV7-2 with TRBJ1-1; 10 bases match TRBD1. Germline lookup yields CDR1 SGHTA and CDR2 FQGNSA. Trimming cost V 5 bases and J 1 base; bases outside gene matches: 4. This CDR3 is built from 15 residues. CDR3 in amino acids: CASSDRDRGNTEAFF. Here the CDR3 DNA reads TGTGCCAGCAGCGACCGGGACAGGGGGAACACTGAAGCTTTCTTT.

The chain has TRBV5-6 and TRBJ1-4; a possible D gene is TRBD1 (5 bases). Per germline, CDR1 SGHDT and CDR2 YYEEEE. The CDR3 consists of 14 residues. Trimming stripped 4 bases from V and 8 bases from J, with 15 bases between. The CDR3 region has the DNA TGTGCCAGCAGCGGGAGGGGTTACTCCGAAAAACTGTTTTTT. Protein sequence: CASSGRGYSEKLFF.

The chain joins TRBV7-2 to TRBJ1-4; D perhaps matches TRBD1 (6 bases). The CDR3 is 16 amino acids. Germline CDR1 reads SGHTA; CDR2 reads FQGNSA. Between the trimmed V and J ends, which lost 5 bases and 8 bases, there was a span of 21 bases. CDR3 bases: TGTGCCAGCAGCCGTAAGGGGGGGCAACTCGGGGAAAAACTGTTTTTT. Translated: CASSRKGGQLGEKLFF. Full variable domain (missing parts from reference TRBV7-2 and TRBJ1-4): GAGVSQSPSNKVTEKGKDVELRCDPISGHTALYWYRQSLGQGLEFLIYFQGNSAPDKSGLPSDRFSAERTGGSVSTLTIQRTQQEDSAVYLCASSRKGGQLGEKLFFGSGTQLSVL.

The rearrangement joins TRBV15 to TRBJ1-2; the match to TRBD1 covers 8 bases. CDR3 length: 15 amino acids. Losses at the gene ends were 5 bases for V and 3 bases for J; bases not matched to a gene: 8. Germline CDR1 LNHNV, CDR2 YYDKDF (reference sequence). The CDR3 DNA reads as TGTGCCACCAGCGCCAGGACAGGGATGGACTATGGCTACACCTTC. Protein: CATSARTGMDYGYTF.

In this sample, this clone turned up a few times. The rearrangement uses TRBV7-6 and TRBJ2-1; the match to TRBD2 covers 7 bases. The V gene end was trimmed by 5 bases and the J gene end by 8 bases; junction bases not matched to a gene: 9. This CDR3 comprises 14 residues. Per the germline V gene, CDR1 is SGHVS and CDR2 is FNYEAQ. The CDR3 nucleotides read TGTGCCAGCAGCACAAGACTAGCCTGGGATGAGCAGTTCTTC. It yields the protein CASSTRLAWDEQFF.